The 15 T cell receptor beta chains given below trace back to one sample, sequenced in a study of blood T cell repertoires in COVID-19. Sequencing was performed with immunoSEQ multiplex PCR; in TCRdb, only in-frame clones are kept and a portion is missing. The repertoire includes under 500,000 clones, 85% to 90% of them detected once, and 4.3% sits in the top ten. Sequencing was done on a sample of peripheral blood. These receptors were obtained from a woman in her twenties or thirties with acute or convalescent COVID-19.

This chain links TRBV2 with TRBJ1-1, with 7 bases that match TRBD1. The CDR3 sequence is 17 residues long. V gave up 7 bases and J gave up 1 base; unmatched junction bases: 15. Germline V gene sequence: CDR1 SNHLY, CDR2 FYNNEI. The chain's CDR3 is CASNYLGGVGGNTEAFF. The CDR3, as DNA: TGTGCCAGCAATTATTTAGGGGGCGTAGGGGGGAACACTGAAGCTTTCTTT.

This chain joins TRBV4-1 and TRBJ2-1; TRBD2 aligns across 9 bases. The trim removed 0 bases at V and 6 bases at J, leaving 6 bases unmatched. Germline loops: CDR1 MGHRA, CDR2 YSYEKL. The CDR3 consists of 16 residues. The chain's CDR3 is CASSQEGRRGGNEQFF. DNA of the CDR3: TGCGCCAGCAGCCAAGAGGGCCGGCGGGGGGGCAATGAGCAGTTCTTC.

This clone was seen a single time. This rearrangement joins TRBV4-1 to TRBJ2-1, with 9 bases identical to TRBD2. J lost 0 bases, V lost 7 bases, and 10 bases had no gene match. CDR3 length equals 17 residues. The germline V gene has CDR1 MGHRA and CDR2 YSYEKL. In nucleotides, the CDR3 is TGCGCCAGCAAAGGAGGCGGGGGGGTAAGCTCCTACAATGAGCAGTTCTTC. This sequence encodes CASKGGGGVSSYNEQFF.

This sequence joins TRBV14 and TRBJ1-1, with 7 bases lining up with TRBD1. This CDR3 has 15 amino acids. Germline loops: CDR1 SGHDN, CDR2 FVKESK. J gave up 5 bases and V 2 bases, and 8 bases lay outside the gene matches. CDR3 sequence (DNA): TGTGCCAGCAGCCAACGACAGGGTATTATGACTGAAGCTTTCTTT. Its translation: CASSQRQGIMTEAFF.

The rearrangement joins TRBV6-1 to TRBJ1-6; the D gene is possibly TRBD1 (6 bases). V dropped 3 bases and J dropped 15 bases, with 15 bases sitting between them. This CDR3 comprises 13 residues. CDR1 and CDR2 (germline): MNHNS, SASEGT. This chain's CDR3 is CASSDTGFSLLHF. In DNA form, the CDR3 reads TGTGCCAGCAGTGACACAGGGTTCTCTCTCCTCCACTTT.

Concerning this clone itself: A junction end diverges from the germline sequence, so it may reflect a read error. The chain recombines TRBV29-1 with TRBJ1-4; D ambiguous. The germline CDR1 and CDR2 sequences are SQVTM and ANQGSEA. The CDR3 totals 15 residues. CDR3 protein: CSVAHRLQTSEKLFF. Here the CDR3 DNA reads TGCAGCGTGGCTCATCGACTCCAAACTAGTGAAAAACTGTTTTTT. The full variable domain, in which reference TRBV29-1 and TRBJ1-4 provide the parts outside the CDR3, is SAVISQKPSRDICQRGTSLTIQCQVDSQVTMMFWYRQQPGQSLTLIATANQGSEATYESGFVIDKFPISRPNLTFSTLTVSNMSPEDSSIYLCSVAHRLQTSEKLFFGSGTQLSVL.

The CDR3 is CASSSNDRRSGNTIYF. CDR3 in DNA: TGTGCCAGCAGTTCCAACGACAGGAGGTCTGGAAACACCATATATTTT. J is TRBJ1-3 and V is TRBV28; possibly TRBD1 for D (6 bases). The germline CDR1 and CDR2 sequences are MDHEN and SYDVKM. V was shortened by 4 bases and J by 1 base, with 14 bases between the two germline ends. The CDR3 totals 16 residues. Using reference TRBV28 and TRBJ1-3 for the parts outside the CDR3, the full variable domain is DVKVTQSSRYLVKRTGEKVFLECVQDMDHENMFWYRQDPGLGLRLIYFSYDVKMKEKGDIPEGYSVSREKKERFSLILESASTNQTSMYLCASSSNDRRSGNTIYFGEGSWLTVV.

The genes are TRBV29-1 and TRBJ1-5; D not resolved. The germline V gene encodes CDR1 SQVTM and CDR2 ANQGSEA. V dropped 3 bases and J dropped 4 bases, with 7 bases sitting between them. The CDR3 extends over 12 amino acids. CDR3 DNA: TGCAGCGTTGAGCAGAAAAATCAGCCCCAGCATTTT. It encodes CSVEQKNQPQHF.

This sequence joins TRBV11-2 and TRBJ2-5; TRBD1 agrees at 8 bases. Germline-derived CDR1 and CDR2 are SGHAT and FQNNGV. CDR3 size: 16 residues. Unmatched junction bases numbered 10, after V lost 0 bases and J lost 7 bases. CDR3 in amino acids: CASSLDRGLAFGTQYF. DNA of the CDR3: TGTGCCAGCAGCTTAGACAGGGGGCTTGCTTTCGGGACCCAGTACTTC.

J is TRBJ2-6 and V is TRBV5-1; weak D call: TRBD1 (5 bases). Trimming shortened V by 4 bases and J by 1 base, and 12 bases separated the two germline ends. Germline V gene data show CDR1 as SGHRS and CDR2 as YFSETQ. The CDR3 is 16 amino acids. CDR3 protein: CASSPQGESGANVLTF. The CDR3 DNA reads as TGCGCCAGCAGCCCTCAGGGTGAGTCTGGGGCCAACGTCCTGACTTTC.

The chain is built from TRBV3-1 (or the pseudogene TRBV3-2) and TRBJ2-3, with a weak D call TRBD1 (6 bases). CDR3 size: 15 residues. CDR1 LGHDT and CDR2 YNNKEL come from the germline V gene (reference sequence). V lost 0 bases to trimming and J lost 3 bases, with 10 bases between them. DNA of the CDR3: TGTGCCAGCAGCCAAGAGGACAGAGCAACAGATACGCAGTATTTT. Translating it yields CASSQEDRATDTQYF.

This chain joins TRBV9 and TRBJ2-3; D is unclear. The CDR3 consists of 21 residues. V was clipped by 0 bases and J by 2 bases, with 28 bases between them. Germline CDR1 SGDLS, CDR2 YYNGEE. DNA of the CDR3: TGTGCCAGCAGCGTAGCCCAGTGGTCCTCGGATATAAACCAGGACACAGATACGCAGTATTTT. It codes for CASSVAQWSSDINQDTDTQYF.

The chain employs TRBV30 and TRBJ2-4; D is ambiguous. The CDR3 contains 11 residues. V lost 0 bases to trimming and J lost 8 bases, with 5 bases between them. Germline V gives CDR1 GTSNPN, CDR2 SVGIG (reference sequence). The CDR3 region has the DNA TGTGCCTGGAGTGTAAGAGACATTCAGTACTTC. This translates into CAWSVRDIQYF.

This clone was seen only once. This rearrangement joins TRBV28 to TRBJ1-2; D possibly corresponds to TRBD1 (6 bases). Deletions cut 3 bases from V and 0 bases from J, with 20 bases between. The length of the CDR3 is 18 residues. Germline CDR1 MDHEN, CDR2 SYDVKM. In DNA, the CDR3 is TGTGCCAGCAGTTTGCGTTTAGGCAGGGGAGTCCCTAACTATGGCTACACCTTC. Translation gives CASSLRLGRGVPNYGYTF.

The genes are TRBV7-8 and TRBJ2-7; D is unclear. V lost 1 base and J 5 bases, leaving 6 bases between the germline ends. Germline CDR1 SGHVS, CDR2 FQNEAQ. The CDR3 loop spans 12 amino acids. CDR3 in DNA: TGTGCCAGCAGCTTAGGTACTCACGAGCAGTACTTC. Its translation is CASSLGTHEQYF. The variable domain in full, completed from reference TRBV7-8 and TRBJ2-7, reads GAGVSQSPRYKVAKRGQDVALRCDPISGHVSLFWYQQALGQGPEFLTYFQNEAQLDKSGLPSDRFFAERPEGSVSTLKIQRTQQEDSAVYLCASSLGTHEQYFGPGTRLTVT.